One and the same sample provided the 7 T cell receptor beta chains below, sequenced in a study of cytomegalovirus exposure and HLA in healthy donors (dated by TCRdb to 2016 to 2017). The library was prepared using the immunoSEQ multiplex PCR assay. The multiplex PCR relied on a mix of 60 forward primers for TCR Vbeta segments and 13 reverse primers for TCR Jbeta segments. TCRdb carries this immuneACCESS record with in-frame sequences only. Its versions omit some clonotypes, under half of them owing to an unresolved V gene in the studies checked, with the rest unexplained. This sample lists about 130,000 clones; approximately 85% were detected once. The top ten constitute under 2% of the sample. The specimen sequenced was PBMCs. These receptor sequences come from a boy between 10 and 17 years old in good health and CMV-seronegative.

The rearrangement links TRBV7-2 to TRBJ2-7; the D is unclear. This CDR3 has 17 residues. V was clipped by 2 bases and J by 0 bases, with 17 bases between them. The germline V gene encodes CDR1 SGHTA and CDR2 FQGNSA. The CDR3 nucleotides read TGTGCCAGCAGCTTATCAGCTCGAGCAGACTTCTCCTACGAGCAGTACTTC. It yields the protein CASSLSARADFSYEQYF.

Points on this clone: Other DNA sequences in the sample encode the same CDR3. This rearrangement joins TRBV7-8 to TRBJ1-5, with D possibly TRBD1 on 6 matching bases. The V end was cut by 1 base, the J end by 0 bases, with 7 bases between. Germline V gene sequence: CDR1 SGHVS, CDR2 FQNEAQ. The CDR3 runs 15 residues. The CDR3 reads CASSLVTGSNQPQHF. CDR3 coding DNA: TGTGCCAGCAGCTTAGTGACAGGTAGCAATCAGCCCCAGCATTTT.

CDR3 in DNA: TGTGCCAGCAGATTTCAGGTTGAGCAGTTCTTC. Its protein is CASRFQVEQFF. The V gene is TRBV5-6, the J gene TRBJ2-1; D uncertain. Germline CDR1 is SGHDT and CDR2 is YYEEEE. V lost 5 bases to trimming and J lost 9 bases, with 9 bases between them. This CDR3 spans 11 amino acids.

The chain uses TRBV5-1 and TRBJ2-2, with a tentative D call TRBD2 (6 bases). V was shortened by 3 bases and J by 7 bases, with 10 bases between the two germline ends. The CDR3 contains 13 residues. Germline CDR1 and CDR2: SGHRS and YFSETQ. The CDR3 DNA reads TGCGCCAGCAGCTGGGGAGGTGGCGGGGAGCTGTTTTTT. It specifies CASSWGGGGELFF. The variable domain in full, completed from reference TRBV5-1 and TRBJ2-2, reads KAGVTQTPRYLIKTRGQQVTLSCSPISGHRSVSWYQQTPGQGLQFLFEYFSETQRNKGNFPGRFSGRQFSNSRSEMNVSTLELGDSALYLCASSWGGGGELFFGEGSRLTVL.

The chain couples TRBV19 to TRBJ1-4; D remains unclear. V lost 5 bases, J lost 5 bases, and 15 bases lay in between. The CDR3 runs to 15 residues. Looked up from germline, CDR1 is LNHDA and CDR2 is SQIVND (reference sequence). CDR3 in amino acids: CASSVNREGNEKLFF. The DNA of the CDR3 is TGTGCCAGTAGTGTAAACAGAGAGGGAAATGAAAAACTGTTTTTT.

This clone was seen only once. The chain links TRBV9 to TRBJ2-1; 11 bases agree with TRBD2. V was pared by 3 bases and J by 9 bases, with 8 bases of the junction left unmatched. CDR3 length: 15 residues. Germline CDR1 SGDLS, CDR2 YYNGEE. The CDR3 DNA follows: TGTGCCAGCAGCGGGGTGCGACTAGCGGGATCTGAGCAGTTCTTC. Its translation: CASSGVRLAGSEQFF.

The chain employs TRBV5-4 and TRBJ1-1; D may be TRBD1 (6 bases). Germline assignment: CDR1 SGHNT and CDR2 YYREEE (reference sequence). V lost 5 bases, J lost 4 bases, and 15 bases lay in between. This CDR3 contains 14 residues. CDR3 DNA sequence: TGTGCCAGCAGGCCGATACAGGGATCCACTGAAGCTTTCTTT. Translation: CASRPIQGSTEAFF. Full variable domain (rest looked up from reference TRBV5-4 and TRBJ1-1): ETGVTQSPTHLIKTRGQQVTLRCSSQSGHNTVSWYQQALGQGPQFIFQYYREEENGRGNFPPRFSGLQFPNYSSELNVNALELDDSALYLCASRPIQGSTEAFFGQGTRLTVV.